This paragraph reports one TCR beta chain. Its antigen is not identified. This record belongs to a study of cytomegalovirus exposure and HLA in healthy donors. About the research overall: Later analysis reported that the approximately 130 validation repertoires shared the platform of the roughly 710 first-cohort repertoires. Regarding the study as a whole: CMV antigen specificity of a few CMV-associated chains was confirmed in vitro.

The J segment lost 9 bases and the V segment lost 2 bases, leaving 12 bases of the junction unmatched. The germline V gene encodes CDR1 WNHNN and CDR2 SYGVQD (reference sequence). This CDR3 comprises 16 residues. Using immunoSEQ multiplex PCR, the repertoire was profiled, and TCRdb retains in-frame clones only, with some absent. Of about 200,000 clones listed, around 78% are singletons. The specimen was PBMCs. The chain uses TRBV10-1 and TRBJ2-7; 11 bases agree with TRBD2. The sequence came from a woman aged 18-29 years in good health and CMV-seronegative. The CDR3 bases are TGCGCCAGCAGTGAGACGGAACTAGCGGGAGTCAATAGGCAGTACTTC. This sequence encodes CASSETELAGVNRQYF.